Below, one TCR beta chain is given with its context. Its cognate antigen is unknown. Each CDR3 protein is one row after TCRdb ran MiXCR on the RT-PCR reads. The data contain roughly 500,000 distinct CDR3 sequences, 15% to 20% of them singletons. The data derive from a study of response to subunit inactivated influenza vaccine. Germline loops: CDR1 SGHAT, CDR2 FQNNGV. The V end was cut by 1 base, the J end by 5 bases, with 8 bases between. This CDR3 is 13 amino acids long. Study conclusions and caveats: Few new T cells, the authors suggested, are recruited by each seasonal influenza vaccination.

This sequence was found in a man aged 45 to 75 who received an inactivated influenza vaccine. The source material was CD4+ T cells sorted from PBMCs, sampled less than 30 months after vaccination. The genes are TRBV11-2 and TRBJ1-1; no clear D. This chain's CDR3 is CASSLGLRTEAFF. For the CDR3, the DNA is TGTGCCAGCAGCTTAGGGTTGCGAACTGAAGCTTTCTTT.